This T cell receptor beta chain was sequenced in a study of STAT3 mutations in large granular lymphocyte leukemia. About this clone: Its antigen is still unknown.

Findings and caveats of the study: Every T-cell large granular lymphocyte leukemia patient had at least one immunodominant TCR beta clonotype. Some patients had persisting codominant clonotypes that could mask small clones.

The germline gives CDR1 SGHNT, CDR2 YYREEE (reference sequence). Unmatched junction bases numbered 7, after V lost 4 bases and J lost 10 bases. This CDR3 comprises 13 residues. TCRdb keeps only in-frame clones here, not all; method: immunoSEQ multiplex PCR. The sample lists around 39,000 clones, approximately 91% occurring once. The chain couples TRBV5-4 to TRBJ2-1, with TRBD2 matching over 8 bases. This TCR was sampled from a human donor with T large granular lymphocyte leukemia. Some clones in this sample may be carry-over from other donors' samples. Sequencing used PBMCs. The CDR3 here is CASSPGGDHEQFF. The CDR3 DNA sequence: TGTGCCAGCAGCCCCGGGGGGGACCACGAGCAGTTCTTC.